This entry lists 24 T cell receptor beta chains sequenced from one sample in a study of T-cell memory formation after mild COVID-19. TCRdb called the 5' RACE reads again in MiXCR, with one record for every CDR3 protein. The sample lists around 250,000 distinct CDR3 sequences, about 16% seen once, with roughly 23% in the top ten. Material for sequencing was PBMCs or a T cell subset sorted from them (not recorded which). The receptors originated from a man aged 18 to 30 who had mild COVID-19 (a few samples of this study predate the infection). Cell type and time point are not known.

CDR3 DNA: TGTGCCACCAGTGATACACTAGCGGGATCCTACAATGAGCAGTTCTTC. Encoded protein: CATSDTLAGSYNEQFF. The chain carries TRBV24-1 and TRBJ2-1; 10 nucleotides align to TRBD2. This CDR3 has 16 amino acids. The V gene end was trimmed by 3 bases and the J gene end by 1 base; junction bases not matched to a gene: 2. Germline CDR1 reads KGHDR; CDR2 reads SFDVKD.

This clonotype was found a few times. The rearrangement links TRBV20-1 to TRBJ2-5; 10 positions agree with TRBD2. V shed 3 bases, J shed 4 bases, and the junction held 2 bases outside the gene matches. CDR1 and CDR2 from the germline V gene are DFQATT and SNEGSKA (reference sequence). CDR3 size: 13 residues. The CDR3 DNA is TGCAGTGCTAGGACTAGCGGGCGAGAGACCCAGTACTTC. Protein: CSARTSGRETQYF.

This clonotype was picked up many times. V is TRBV20-1 and J is TRBJ2-7, with 9 bases lining up with TRBD1. There are 16 residues in the CDR3. Germline values: CDR1 DFQATT, CDR2 SNEGSKA (reference sequence). V lost 7 bases, J lost 3 bases, and 16 bases stayed unmatched. CDR3 sequence reads: CSVSNSPGQGDYEQYV. The CDR3 DNA sequence: TGCAGTGTCTCGAACTCTCCGGGACAGGGAGACTACGAGCAGTACGTC.

This clonotype was counted a few times. V gene TRBV7-9 combines with J gene TRBJ1-1, with TRBD1 identical over 8 bases. With 1 base clipped from V and 5 bases from J, the junction kept 3 bases outside the gene matches. Per the germline V gene, CDR1 is SEHNR and CDR2 is FQNEAQ (reference sequence). The length of the CDR3 is 14 residues. As DNA, the CDR3 is TGTGCCAGCAGCTTAGGGACAGGGCCAACTGAAGCTTTCTTT. Its translation: CASSLGTGPTEAFF.

This clonotype was seen only a few times. This sequence joins TRBV2 and TRBJ1-4; 7 bases agree with TRBD1. The germline V gene has CDR1 SNHLY and CDR2 FYNNEI. Germline trimming cut 4 bases from V and 6 bases from J; bases unmatched to any gene: 5. The CDR3 length is 14 residues. The CDR3 region is CASSVSGGDEKLFF. Written as DNA, the CDR3 is TGTGCCAGCAGTGTTTCAGGGGGAGATGAAAAACTGTTTTTT.

J is TRBJ1-1 and V is TRBV7-8; 7 bases are a match to TRBD1. Germline V gives CDR1 SGHVS, CDR2 FQNEAQ. V lost 5 bases and J lost 1; bases outside the gene matches: 7. The CDR3 runs 15 residues. CDR3 sequence (DNA): TGTGCCAGCAGCACCTCCGGGACAGAGAACACTGAAGCTTTCTTT. Translated, it gives CASSTSGTENTEAFF.

The CDR3 is CATSETGTGSFDEQFF. CDR3 DNA: TGTGCCACCAGTGAAACGGGGACAGGGAGTTTCGATGAGCAGTTCTTC. This chain connects TRBV24-1 to TRBJ2-1; 9 nucleotides agree with TRBD1. V lost 4 bases, J lost 8 bases, and 11 bases stayed unmatched. CDR3 length: 16 residues. Per germline, CDR1 KGHDR and CDR2 SFDVKD.

This clonotype was observed a few times. The chain employs TRBV6-5 and TRBJ1-1; 7 positions agree with TRBD1. CDR3 length: 15 residues. Germline V CDR1 and CDR2: MNHEY, SVGAGI. J lost 0 bases, V lost 5 bases, and 6 bases had no gene match. The CDR3 region is CASSDTGQLNTEAFF. In DNA, the CDR3 is TGTGCCAGCAGTGACACGGGACAGCTGAACACTGAAGCTTTCTTT.

This clonotype was picked up many times. The J gene is TRBJ1-1, the V gene TRBV12-3 or TRBV12-4; tentatively, D is TRBD1 (5 bases). Between the trimmed V and J ends, which lost 6 bases and 0 bases, there was a span of 11 bases. The CDR3 loop spans 14 amino acids. This chain's CDR3 is CASRPQGMNTEAFF. DNA for the CDR3: TGTGCCAGCAGACCTCAGGGCATGAACACTGAAGCTTTCTTT.

This clonotype was seen only a few times. The chain employs TRBV30 and TRBJ2-7; tentatively, D is TRBD1 (5 bases). CDR1 and CDR2 from the germline V gene are GTSNPN and SVGIG (reference sequence). CDR3 length: 15 amino acids. The V end was cut by 0 bases, the J end by 2 bases, with 14 bases between. This CDR3 is CAWSVMRQPTYEQYF. The CDR3 DNA is TGTGCCTGGAGTGTGATGCGACAGCCTACCTACGAGCAGTACTTC.

The chain combines TRBV4-2 with TRBJ2-3, with D possibly being TRBD2 (6 bases). V lost 4 bases, J lost 4 bases, and 15 bases lay in between. The CDR3 consists of 15 residues. Germline CDR1 and CDR2: LGHNA and YNFKEQ. CDR3: CASSPTRERADTQYF. In nucleotides, the CDR3 is TGTGCCAGCAGCCCGACACGTGAGCGGGCAGATACGCAGTATTTT.

The V gene is TRBV2, the J gene TRBJ1-1; no firm D call. Between the trimmed V and J ends, which lost 1 base and 6 bases, there was a span of 9 bases. Germline-derived CDR1 and CDR2 are SNHLY and FYNNEI. This CDR3 region has 13 residues. CDR3 coding DNA: TGTGCCAGCAGTGAAGGGGATGCCGCTGAAGCTTTCTTT. Protein sequence: CASSEGDAAEAFF.

J is TRBJ2-5 and V is TRBV7-9, with D possibly being TRBD1 or TRBD2 (6 bases each). The CDR3 consists of 14 residues. V was clipped by 6 bases and J by 2 bases, with 13 bases between them. Germline V lookup: CDR1 SEHNR, CDR2 FQNEAQ (reference sequence). The CDR3 spells CASRRGAPQETQYF. CDR3 in DNA: TGTGCCAGCAGAAGGGGGGCTCCTCAAGAGACCCAGTACTTC.

CDR3 sequence: CASSRGQEVNYGYTF. In DNA, the CDR3 is TGTGCCAGCAGTCGCGGACAGGAGGTTAACTATGGCTACACCTTC. J is TRBJ1-2 and V is TRBV12-3 or TRBV12-4, with 7 nucleotides matching TRBD1. There are 15 residues in the CDR3. V dropped 5 bases and J dropped 1; count of bases not matched to a gene: 7.

This clonotype was observed many times. This sequence joins TRBV5-1 and TRBJ2-3, with 9 bases lining up with TRBD2. This CDR3 is 16 amino acids long. Unmatched junction bases numbered 7, after V lost 0 bases and J lost 5 bases. Germline V CDR1 and CDR2: SGHRS, YFSETQ. CDR3: CASSLGSGGRGDTQYF. Here the CDR3 DNA reads TGCGCCAGCAGCTTGGGTAGCGGGGGCCGGGGAGATACGCAGTATTTT.

This clonotype has only a few counts. This chain joins TRBV6-6 and TRBJ1-2; D remains ambiguous. The V end was cut by 2 bases, the J end by 0 bases, with 10 bases between. CDR1 and CDR2 (germline): MNHNY, SVGAGI (reference sequence). The CDR3 spans 15 residues. CDR3 nucleotide sequence: TGTGCCAGCAGTTACCCGATAACAGCTAACTATGGCTACACCTTC. Translated: CASSYPITANYGYTF.

The V and J genes are TRBV6-5 and TRBJ2-1, with 8 bases fitting TRBD1. The V gene's germline CDR1 is MNHEY and CDR2 SVGAGI. The CDR3 runs to 15 residues. J gave up 0 bases and V 8 bases, and 6 bases lay outside the gene matches. For the CDR3, the DNA is TGTGCCAGCCGAGTTACAGGGGGCTCCTACAATGAGCAGTTCTTC. Translation gives CASRVTGGSYNEQFF.

This clonotype appeared a few times. The chain joins TRBV27 to TRBJ2-7; 10 nucleotides align to TRBD1. The CDR3 has 15 amino acids. The ends lost 6 bases at V and 3 bases at J; junction bases unmatched: 8. The germline CDR1 and CDR2 sequences are MNHEY and SMNVEV (reference sequence). CDR3 nucleotides: TGTGCCAGCAGGCTAACCGGGACAGGGGACTACGAGCAGTACTTC. Translating it yields CASRLTGTGDYEQYF.

The chain combines TRBV3-1 with TRBJ2-2; D may be TRBD1 (5 bases). Germline-derived CDR1 and CDR2 are LGHDT and YNNKEL (reference sequence). The CDR3 spans 16 residues. Trimming removed 2 bases at V and 4 bases at J, with 14 bases between. CDR3 region: CASSQLSRQGTGELFF. The CDR3 DNA reads TGTGCCAGCAGCCAACTGTCGCGGCAGGGCACCGGGGAGCTGTTTTTT. Variable domain in full (rest from reference TRBV3-1 and TRBJ2-2): DTAVSQTPKYLVTQMGNDKSIKCEQNLGHDTMYWYKQDSKKFLKIMFSYNNKELIINETVPNRFSPKSPDKAHLNLHINSLELGDSAVYFCASSQLSRQGTGELFFGEGSRLTVL.

This clonotype was counted only a few times. The chain is built from TRBV5-6 and TRBJ1-5; no definite D call. The CDR3 spans 14 residues. V was trimmed by 0 bases and J by 0 bases, leaving 4 bases between them. Germline loops: CDR1 SGHDT, CDR2 YYEEEE. The DNA for the CDR3 is TGTGCCAGCAGCTTGGGGGTTAGCAATCAGCCCCAGCATTTT. This encodes CASSLGVSNQPQHF.

The V gene is TRBV7-9, the J gene TRBJ2-2, with TRBD2 as a possible D gene (5 bases). Trimming took off 5 bases at V and 3 bases at J, with 16 bases between the two ends. The CDR3 is 16 residues long. The germline V gene encodes CDR1 SEHNR and CDR2 FQNEAQ (reference sequence). The CDR3: CASSPKGLRDTGELFF. Written as DNA, the CDR3 is TGTGCCAGCAGCCCCAAGGGCCTGCGGGACACCGGGGAGCTGTTTTTT.

This chain uses TRBV28 with TRBJ1-1; unclear D gene. Germline V gives CDR1 MDHEN, CDR2 SYDVKM. The CDR3 is 14 residues long. Trimming left V 7 bases short and J 0 bases short, with 12 bases between. CDR3 DNA sequence: TGTGCCAGCATCCGGGCTGGTATGAACACTGAAGCTTTCTTT. Translated: CASIRAGMNTEAFF.

This clonotype was found a few times. V and J are TRBV6-5 and TRBJ1-2; 8 nucleotides line up with TRBD1. Unmatched junction bases numbered 8, after V lost 5 bases and J lost 6 bases. CDR3 length: 14 residues. CDR1 and CDR2 from the germline V gene are MNHEY and SVGAGI. The CDR3 is CASSLGQGLDGYTF. DNA for the CDR3: TGTGCCAGCAGTCTAGGACAGGGTTTAGATGGCTACACCTTC.

The genes are TRBV6-2 or TRBV6-3 and TRBJ2-5; 11 bases map to TRBD2. Germline V gives CDR1 MNHEY, CDR2 SVGEGT. The V and J ends lost 1 base and 2 bases, in that order; junction bases with no gene match: 3. There are 16 residues in the CDR3. In DNA, the CDR3 is TGTGCCAGCAGTTACTTGACTAGCGGGACTCAAGAGACCCAGTACTTC. Its protein is CASSYLTSGTQETQYF.